A single count supports the clone carrying this TCR beta chain. This CDR3 is built from 15 residues. With 2 bases clipped from V and 6 bases from J, the junction kept 7 bases outside the gene matches. From germline, CDR1 is SGHNT and CDR2 YYREEE (reference sequence). Original methodology: The authors estimated nucleated cell counts from reference gene primer amplification. Generated by immunoSEQ multiplex PCR, the TCRdb table keeps only in-frame clones and is missing some. That table furnishes V, J and clone size, whereas the DNA furnished D and trimming. The sample consists of about 150,000 clones, about 89% of them appearing once. This entry comes from a study of blood T cell repertoires in COVID-19. Background on the study: Donors in the United States, Italy and Spain gave samples during acute or convalescent COVID-19. PBMCs, B-cell-depleted T cells, or T cells provided the cDNA or gDNA that made up the material.

This sequence originates from a man in his fifties or sixties with acute or convalescent COVID-19. Sequencing was performed on peripheral blood. This chain uses TRBV5-4 with TRBJ1-1; 10 nucleotides align to TRBD1. CDR3 region: CASSLPGQGQPEAFF. The CDR3 DNA reads as TGTGCCAGCAGCTTACCGGGACAGGGGCAGCCTGAAGCTTTCTTT.